The rows below give T cell receptor beta chains drawn from one sample of a study of control samples from healthy donors and cancer patients. The data were produced by immunoSEQ multiplex PCR, yet TCRdb's version contains in-frame clones alone and is incomplete. The sample has tens of thousands of clones; roughly 84% are singletons. The specimen was blood. The receptor source for this set is a woman aged 45-60 years in good health. The CDR3 runs from the conserved cysteine through the conserved F or W. Each record gives: D gene, clone size, V gene, J gene, CDR3 DNA, CDR3 protein. D genes are given only for firm matches. The listing skips clone size in some rows; elsewhere it reads once, few, many or a size class.

.	once	TRBV30	TRBJ1-5	TGTGCCTGGAGTTTCTACGGGGGCTGGAATCAGCCCCAGCATTTT	CAWSFYGGWNQPQHF
TRBD2	.	TRBV30	TRBJ2-2	TGTGCCTGCCAGGGGCGGGGGGCTCGCACCGGGGAGCTGTTTTTT	CACQGRGARTGELFF
.	once	TRBV6-5	TRBJ1-2	TGTGCCAGCAGTTACGAGGGGAGGTATGGCTACACCTTC	CASSYEGRYGYTF
.	.	TRBV21-1	TRBJ1-3	TGTGCCAGCAGCAAAGGACCCGCTGGAAACACCATATATTTT	CASSKGPAGNTIYF
TRBD1	.	TRBV14	TRBJ1-1	TGTGCCAGCAGCCAAGAACTTACAGGGGTGGCTGAAGCTTTCTTT	CASSQELTGVAEAFF
.	few	TRBV2	TRBJ1-5	TGTGCCAGCAGTAAGAAGGGGCAAGGCAATCAGCCCCAGCATTTT	CASSKKGQGNQPQHF
TRBD1	.	TRBV18	TRBJ2-3	TGTGCCAGCTCACCGGAGGGACAGGGAAGAGATACGCAGTATTTT	CASSPEGQGRDTQYF
.	large	TRBV7-2	TRBJ2-5	TGTGCCAGCAGCTTAAAGGGGCAAGAGACCCAGTACTTC	CASSLKGQETQYF
.	.	TRBV28	TRBJ2-6	TGTGCCAGCAGTTCATTCCTCAGAAGGGGACCTGGGGCCAACGTCCTGACTTTC	CASSSFLRRGPGANVLTF
TRBD1	.	TRBV6-5	TRBJ1-2	TGTGCCAGCCTCCCGGACAGGGTGGTAGGCTACACCTTC	CASLPDRVVGYTF
TRBD1	.	TRBV5-5	TRBJ2-5	TGTGCCAGCACCGGGACAGTAACTCAAGAGACCCAGTACTTC	CASTGTVTQETQYF
TRBD1	.	TRBV7-8	TRBJ2-2	TGTGCCAGCAGCACCAGGACAGGCGGAGCCGGGGAGCTGTTTTTT	CASSTRTGGAGELFF
.	.	TRBV10-3	TRBJ2-3	TGTGCCATCAGTGATCGGTCGGGAGAAGCAGATACGCAGTATTTT	CAISDRSGEADTQYF
.	.	TRBV6-6	TRBJ2-7	TGTGCCACCTACAACGCGCAGGGGACCTCCTACGAGCAGTACTTC	CATYNAQGTSYEQYF
TRBD2	.	TRBV9	TRBJ2-3	TGTGCCAGCAGCGTAGTCGGGTTTAGCGGGAGCCCAGATACGCAGTATTTT	CASSVVGFSGSPDTQYF
.	.	TRBV11-2	TRBJ2-5	TGTGCCAGCAGCTTAGTGCCCAGACAAGAGACCCAGTACTTC	CASSLVPRQETQYF
TRBD2	.	TRBV5-6	TRBJ2-1	TGTGCCAGCAGCTTAGGGCTAGCGGGATTCGCAGGCTCCAATGAGCAGTTCTTC	CASSLGLAGFAGSNEQFF
.	.	TRBV10-1	TRBJ2-3	TGCGCCAGCAGTGAGTCAGTCGGCCCCACAGATACGCAGTATTTT	CASSESVGPTDTQYF
TRBD2	.	TRBV11-2	TRBJ2-1	TGTGCCAGCAGCTCCCCCCCGCGGGAGGGCCTTGGGAATGAGCAGTTCTTC	CASSSPPREGLGNEQFF
.	few	TRBV12-5	TRBJ2-7	TGTGCTAGTGGTTTGCCCAGACCAAGCTCCTACGAGCAGTACTTC	CASGLPRPSSYEQYF
.	.	TRBV3-1/TRBV3-2	TRBJ1-4	TGTGCCAGCAGCCAATTGGGGGGTGGGGAACTGTTTTTT	CASSQLGGGELFF
TRBD1	.	TRBV6-5	TRBJ1-1	TGTGCCAGCAGTCACCAGAACAGGGGTTTCACTGAAGCTTTCTTT	CASSHQNRGFTEAFF
.	once	TRBV10-3	TRBJ2-2	TGTGCCATCGGCCAGGGCGGAGGGGAGCTGTTTTTT	CAIGQGGGELFF
.	.	TRBV23-1	TRBJ1-3	TGCGCCAGCAGTCAATCAGGCAGACTCGACGGAAACACCATATATTTT	CASSQSGRLDGNTIYF
TRBD2	medium-sized	TRBV27	TRBJ2-2	TGTGCCAGCAGTTCCGTAACTAGCGGGAGGGCCGGGGAGCTGTTTTTT	CASSSVTSGRAGELFF
.	.	TRBV25-1	TRBJ2-1	TGTGCCAGCAGTGAATATATGGGGAATGAGCAGTTCTTC	CASSEYMGNEQFF
.	.	TRBV5-1	TRBJ2-5	TGCGCCAGCAGCTTGGGGCAGGGCGAGACCCAGTACTTC	CASSLGQGETQYF
.	.	TRBV7-2	TRBJ2-7	TGTGCCAGCAGCTTAGCAACCCGGGCAGGCGGCGAGCAGTACTTC	CASSLATRAGGEQYF
TRBD1	.	TRBV5-1	TRBJ2-1	TGCGCCAGCAGCTTGGGTACAGGGGGTGGTGGATATGAGCAGTTCTTC	CASSLGTGGGGYEQFF
.	.	TRBV28	TRBJ2-1	TGTGCCAGCAGTTTCATACAGGGATTCGGCAATGAGCAGTTCTTC	CASSFIQGFGNEQFF
TRBD1	.	TRBV7-6	TRBJ1-6	TGTGCCAGCAGCTTAGGTCCGACAGGGGATTCACCCCTCCACTTT	CASSLGPTGDSPLHF
.	once	TRBV28	TRBJ2-7	TGTGCCAGCAGTTTGGAGGGGGCCGAGCAGTACTTC	CASSLEGAEQYF
TRBD2	.	TRBV5-1	TRBJ2-2	TGCGCCAGCAGGGTCTCAGCGGGAGGGTACACCGGGGAGCTGTTTTTT	CASRVSAGGYTGELFF
TRBD1	.	TRBV10-3	TRBJ1-6	TGTGCCATCAGGAAGGGACAGGGTTATAATTCACCCCTCCACTTT	CAIRKGQGYNSPLHF